This T cell receptor beta chain was profiled in a study of sequential checkpoint blockade in melanoma. Study-level information: Each arm's sequence ended with maintenance nivolumab.

A single count supports this clone. Profiling relied on immunoSEQ multiplex PCR, and the TCRdb table lists in-frame clones only, not all of them. This sample has approximately 14,000 clones, with around two thirds found just once. V gave up 3 bases and J gave up 5 bases, with 16 bases separating them. The CDR3 consists of 15 residues. Germline assignment: CDR1 SGHRS and CDR2 YFSETQ. Indicated treatment: randomized to nivolumab then ipilimumab (arm A) or the reverse (arm B). The sequence was obtained from a human donor with melanoma. The rearrangement joins TRBV5-1 to TRBJ2-3, with a weak D call TRBD2 (5 bases). Here the sequenced sample was CD8+ T cells sorted from blood (inferred from file names), taken from a patient given nivolumab and ipilimumab in sequence. CDR3 nucleotide sequence: TGCGCCAGCAGCTACTTCGCGACCGGAGGAGATACGCAGTATTTT. Translated: CASSYFATGGDTQYF.